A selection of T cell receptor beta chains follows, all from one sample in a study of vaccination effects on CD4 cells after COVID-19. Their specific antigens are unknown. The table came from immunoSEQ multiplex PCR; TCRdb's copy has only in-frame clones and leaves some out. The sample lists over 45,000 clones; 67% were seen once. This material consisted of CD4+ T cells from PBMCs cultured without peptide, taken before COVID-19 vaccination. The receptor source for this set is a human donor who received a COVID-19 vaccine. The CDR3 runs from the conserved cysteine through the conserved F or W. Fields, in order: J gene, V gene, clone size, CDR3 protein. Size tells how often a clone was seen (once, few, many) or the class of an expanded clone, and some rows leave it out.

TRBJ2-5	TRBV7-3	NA	CASSAGGAIGQETQYF
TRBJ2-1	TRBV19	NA	CASSRLGATYNEQFF
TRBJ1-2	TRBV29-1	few	CSVPSAGGYGYTF
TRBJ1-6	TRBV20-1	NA	CSASSGSSNSPLHF
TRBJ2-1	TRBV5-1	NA	CASSWAGAGGPFEQFF
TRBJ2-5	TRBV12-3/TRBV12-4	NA	CASSWDGETQYF
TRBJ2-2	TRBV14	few	CASSRNVGELFF
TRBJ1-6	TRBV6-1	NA	CASSEIDAAAGPPLHF
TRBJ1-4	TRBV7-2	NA	CASSLGRGTTSPEKLFF
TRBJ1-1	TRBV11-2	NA	CASSFRVRNPEAFF
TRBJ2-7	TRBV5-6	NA	CASRTSGSLYEQYF
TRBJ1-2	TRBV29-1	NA	CSVETGPNYGYTF
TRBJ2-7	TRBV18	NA	CASSSSGGYEQYF